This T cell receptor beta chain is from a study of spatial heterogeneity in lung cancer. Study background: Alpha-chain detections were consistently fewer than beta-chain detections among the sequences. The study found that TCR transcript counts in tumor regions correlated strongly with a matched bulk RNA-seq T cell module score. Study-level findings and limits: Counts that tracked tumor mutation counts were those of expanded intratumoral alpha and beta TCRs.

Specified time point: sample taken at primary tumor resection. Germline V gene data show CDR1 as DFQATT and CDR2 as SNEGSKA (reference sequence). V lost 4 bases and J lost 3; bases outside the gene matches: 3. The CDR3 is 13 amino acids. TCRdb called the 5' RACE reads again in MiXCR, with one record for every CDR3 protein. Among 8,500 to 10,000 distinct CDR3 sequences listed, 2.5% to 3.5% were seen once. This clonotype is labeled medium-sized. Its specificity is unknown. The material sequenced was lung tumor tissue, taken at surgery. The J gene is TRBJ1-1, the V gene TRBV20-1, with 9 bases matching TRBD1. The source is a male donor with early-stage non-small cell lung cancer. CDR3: CSANDRGDTEAFF. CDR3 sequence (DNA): TGCAGTGCTAACGACAGGGGGGACACTGAAGCTTTCTTT.